This T cell receptor beta chain is drawn from a study of human T cells and chemical hapten exposure. Germline V lookup: CDR1 MGHRA, CDR2 YSYEKL. The CDR3 length is 15 residues. Germline trimming cut 7 bases from V and 6 bases from J; bases unmatched to any gene: 10. MiXCR, run by TCRdb on the RACE reads, gives a single entry per CDR3 protein. The sample has about 82,000 distinct CDR3 sequences, around a tenth seen once. Noted time point: patch test 1, 2 weeks after DPC sensitization. Sample treatment: therapeutic diphenylcyclopropenone sensitization with weekly scalp DPC. This specimen consisted of whole blood, obtained in connection with sensitization to the hapten diphenylcyclopropenone (DPC). This chain connects TRBV4-1 to TRBJ2-7; 12 positions agree with TRBD1. The sequence was collected from a woman aged 45-60 years with alopecia areata. Some clones in this sample may be carry-over from other donors' samples. DNA of the CDR3: TGCGCCAGCAATATCACCGGGACAGGGGGCACCGAGCAGTACTTC. The encoded protein is CASNITGTGGTEQYF.